This T cell receptor beta chain was sequenced during a study of blood T cell repertoires in COVID-19. Study at large: Samples representing acute and convalescent COVID-19 were sourced from the United States, Italy and Spain.

This CDR3 spans 14 amino acids. V was pared by 10 bases and J by 0 bases, with 14 bases between. The germline CDR1 and CDR2 sequences are SGDLS and YYNGEE. Generated by immunoSEQ multiplex PCR, the TCRdb table keeps only in-frame clones and is missing some. Of some 180,000 clones in the sample, approximately 90% are singletons; the top ten hold over 15%. The sequenced material came from peripheral blood. The source is a man aged 50 to 59 with COVID-19, enrolled during active disease. V usage is TRBV9 and J usage is TRBJ2-4; possible D gene TRBD2, 6 bases. CDR3 loop: CAPRRGLAKNIQYF. In DNA, the CDR3 is TGTGCCCCCCGGCGGGGTCTAGCCAAAAACATTCAGTACTTC.